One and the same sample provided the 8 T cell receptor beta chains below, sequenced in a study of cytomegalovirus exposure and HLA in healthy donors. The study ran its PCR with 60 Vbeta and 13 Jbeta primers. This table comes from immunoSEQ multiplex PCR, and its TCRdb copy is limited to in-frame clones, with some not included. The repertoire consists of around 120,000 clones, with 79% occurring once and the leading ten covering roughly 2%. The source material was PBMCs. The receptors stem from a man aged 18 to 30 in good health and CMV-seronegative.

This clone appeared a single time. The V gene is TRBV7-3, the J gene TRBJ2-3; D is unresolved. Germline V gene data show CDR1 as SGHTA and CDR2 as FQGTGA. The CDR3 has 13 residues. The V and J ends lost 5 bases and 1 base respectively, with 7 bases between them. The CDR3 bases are TGTGCCAGCAGCCGTCCGGGCACAGATACGCAGTATTTT. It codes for CASSRPGTDTQYF.

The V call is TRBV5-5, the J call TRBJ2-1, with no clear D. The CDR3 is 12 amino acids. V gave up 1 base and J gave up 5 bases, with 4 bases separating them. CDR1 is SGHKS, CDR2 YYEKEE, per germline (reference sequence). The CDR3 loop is CASSLFNNEQFF. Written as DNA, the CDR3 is TGTGCCAGCAGCTTGTTCAACAATGAGCAGTTCTTC.

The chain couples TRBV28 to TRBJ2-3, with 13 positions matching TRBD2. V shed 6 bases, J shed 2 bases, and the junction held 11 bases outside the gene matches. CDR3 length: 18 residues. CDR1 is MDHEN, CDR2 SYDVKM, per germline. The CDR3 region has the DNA TGTGCCAGCAGGCCGGGACTAGCGGGGCCTCTTGCCACAGATACGCAGTATTTT. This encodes CASRPGLAGPLATDTQYF.

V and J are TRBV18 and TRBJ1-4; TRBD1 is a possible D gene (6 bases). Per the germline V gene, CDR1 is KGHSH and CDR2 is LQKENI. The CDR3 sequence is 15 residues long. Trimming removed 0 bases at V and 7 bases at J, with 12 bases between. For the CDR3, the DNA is TGTGCCAGCTCACCACCCGACAGGCGCGGTGAAAAACTGTTTTTT. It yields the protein CASSPPDRRGEKLFF.

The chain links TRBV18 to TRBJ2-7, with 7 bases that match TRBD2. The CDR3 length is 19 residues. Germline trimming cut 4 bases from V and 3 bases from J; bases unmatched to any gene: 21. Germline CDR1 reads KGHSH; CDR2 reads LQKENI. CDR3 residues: CASSRFGASGRPSYYEQYV. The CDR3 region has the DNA TGTGCCAGCTCACGCTTCGGGGCTAGCGGACGCCCATCGTACTACGAGCAGTACGTC.

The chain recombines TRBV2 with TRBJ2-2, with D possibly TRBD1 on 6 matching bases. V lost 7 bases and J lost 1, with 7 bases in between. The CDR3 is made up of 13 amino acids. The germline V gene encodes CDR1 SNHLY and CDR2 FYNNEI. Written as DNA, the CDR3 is TGTGCCAGCAAAGGGGGGAACACCGGGGAGCTGTTTTTT. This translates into CASKGGNTGELFF.

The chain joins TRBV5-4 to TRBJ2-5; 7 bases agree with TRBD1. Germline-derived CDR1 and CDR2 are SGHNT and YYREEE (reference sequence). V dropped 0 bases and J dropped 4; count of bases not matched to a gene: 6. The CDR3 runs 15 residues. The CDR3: CASSLGTGEGETQYF. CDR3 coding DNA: TGTGCCAGCAGCTTGGGAACAGGGGAAGGAGAGACCCAGTACTTC.

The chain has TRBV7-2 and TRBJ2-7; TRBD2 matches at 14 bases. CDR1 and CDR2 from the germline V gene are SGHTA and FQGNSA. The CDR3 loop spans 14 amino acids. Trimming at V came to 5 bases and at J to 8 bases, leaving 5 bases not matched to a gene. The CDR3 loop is CASSAGLAGAQQYF. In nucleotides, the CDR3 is TGTGCCAGCAGCGCGGGACTAGCGGGAGCGCAGCAGTACTTC.